This T cell receptor beta chain was captured by sequencing in a study of blood T cells in healthy people across ages. Study-wide findings and caveats: Diversity figures derived from one million T cells were judged to underestimate the true value.

The CDR3 extends over 14 amino acids. V shed 2 bases and J shed 5 bases, with 9 bases lying between them. Germline V gives CDR1 LNHNV, CDR2 YYDKDF (reference sequence). Healthy Caucasian individuals from Russia aged about 6 to 100 were enrolled as donors. Through a sample-barcoded 5' primer and a J-beta primer mix, a second PCR was run for about 6 to 12 cycles. TCRdb used MiXCR to reprocess the 5' RACE reads, holding one entry per CDR3 protein. The sample lists 790,000 or so distinct CDR3 sequences, more than 35% occurring once. For this clonotype: The antigen remains unidentified.

The sequence was collected from a man aged 80 or over in good health. The genes are TRBV15 and TRBJ1-4; D is possibly TRBD1 (5 bases). Material for sequencing was blood. The CDR3 here is CATSRKQENEKLFF. The DNA for the CDR3 is TGTGCCACCAGCAGAAAACAGGAGAATGAAAAACTGTTTTTT.